The T cell receptor (beta chain) described here comes from a study of read filtering for tumor transcriptome and immune sequencing. Overall study: After DNase treatment, RNA was made into whole-transcriptome libraries. General study results and limits: Even smaller IR-seq throughput identified most shared clonotypes. Sorted CD138-negative bone marrow cells were not purified T cells.

This clonotype occurred a few times. The antigen remains undetermined. This library used roughly 400 ng RNA and molecular barcoded adaptors spanning alpha/delta and beta/gamma chains. One entry per CDR3 protein, called by TCRdb with MiXCR from the reads. Of tens of thousands of distinct CDR3 sequences in the sample, 20% to 25% were seen once. The CDR3 spans 14 residues. Trimming took 2 bases from V and 5 from J; bases not matched to a gene: 0. Germline CDR1 reads ENHRY; CDR2 reads SYGVKD. This sequence originates from a donor aged 40 or older with multiple myeloma. The sample consisted of a population of CD138-negative cells sorted from bone marrow. The chain couples TRBV10-3 to TRBJ2-3; 11 bases match TRBD2. CDR3 in amino acids: CAISEGTSGDTQYF. CDR3 DNA: TGTGCCATCAGTGAGGGGACTAGCGGAGATACGCAGTATTTT.